The 17 T cell receptor beta chains reported below all come from one sample, sequenced in a study of cytomegalovirus exposure and HLA in healthy donors (dated by TCRdb to about 2017). Libraries were constructed by the immunoSEQ multiplex PCR assay. A mixture of 60 forward primers for TCR Vbeta segments and 13 reverse primers for TCR Jbeta segments was used in the multiplex PCR. The table comes from immuneACCESS by way of TCRdb, which keeps in-frame sequences with V and J called. Part of the clones is missing from these tables; in studies checked, under half for an unresolved V gene and the rest for unknown reasons. The sample has 150,000 to 200,000 clones on record, around three quarters of them singletons. The ten top clones hold about 4.4% of the sample. The sample consisted of PBMCs. All receptors come from a woman younger than 45 in good health and CMV-seropositive.

The gene calls are TRBV27 and TRBJ2-1; 7 bases are shared with TRBD1. The CDR3 has 15 amino acids. V shed 3 bases, J shed 2 bases, and the junction held 4 bases outside the gene matches. Looked up from germline, CDR1 is MNHEY and CDR2 is SMNVEV (reference sequence). CDR3 sequence reads: CASSLGQGAYNEQFF. DNA for the CDR3: TGTGCCAGCAGTTTGGGGCAGGGGGCCTACAATGAGCAGTTCTTC.

The chain carries TRBV6-6 and TRBJ1-4, with D tentatively TRBD1 (5 bases). The germline gives CDR1 MNHNY, CDR2 SVGAGI (reference sequence). This CDR3 is 16 amino acids long. Trimming removed 6 bases from V and 4 bases from J, with 18 bases in between. This CDR3 reads CASSRLRGGNNEKLFF. CDR3 in DNA: TGTGCCAGCAGCCGCCTACGGGGGGGTAATAATGAAAAACTGTTTTTT.

The V call is TRBV19, the J call TRBJ2-2; 9 nucleotides match TRBD1. Germline lookup yields CDR1 LNHDA and CDR2 SQIVND (reference sequence). CDR3 size: 14 residues. Germline trimming cut 7 bases from V and 3 bases from J; bases unmatched to any gene: 3. CDR3 amino acids: CASIGQGYTGELFF. For the CDR3, the DNA is TGTGCCAGTATCGGACAGGGGTACACCGGGGAGCTGTTTTTT.

V and J are TRBV5-1 and TRBJ2-4; TRBD2 is a possible D gene (6 bases). CDR1 and CDR2 from the germline V gene are SGHRS and YFSETQ. The V end lost 0 bases, the J end lost 1 base, and 14 bases lay between the germline ends. CDR3 length: 17 amino acids. In nucleotides, the CDR3 is TGCGCCAGCAGCTTGGTATTGCGGGGATCGGCCAAAAACATTCAGTACTTC. It specifies CASSLVLRGSAKNIQYF.

The gene calls are TRBV6-6 and TRBJ2-7, with TRBD1 identical over 8 bases. Looked up from germline, CDR1 is MNHNY and CDR2 is SVGAGI (reference sequence). This CDR3 has 15 residues. J gave up 5 bases and V 3 bases, and 9 bases lay outside the gene matches. CDR3 sequence reads: CASSYQAGGPNEQYF. CDR3 nucleotides: TGTGCCAGCAGTTATCAGGCAGGGGGCCCAAACGAGCAGTACTTC.

The rearrangement links TRBV29-1 to TRBJ2-7; a possible D gene is TRBD1 (6 bases). Germline assignment: CDR1 SQVTM and CDR2 ANQGSEA. The V end was cut by 5 bases, the J end by 3 bases, with 14 bases between. The CDR3 contains 13 residues. The CDR3 protein is CSVSGIRGYEQYF. The CDR3 DNA is TGCAGCGTTTCCGGGATCAGGGGCTACGAGCAGTACTTC.

This clone has a handful of counts. The chain couples TRBV27 to TRBJ2-1, with D perhaps TRBD2 (6 bases). From germline, CDR1 is MNHEY and CDR2 SMNVEV (reference sequence). Trimming stripped 3 bases from V and 8 bases from J, with 11 bases between. This CDR3 spans 13 amino acids. CDR3 bases: TGTGCCAGCAGTTTCTCAACGGGGGATGAGCAGTTCTTC. The encoded protein is CASSFSTGDEQFF.

The chain recombines TRBV6-1 with TRBJ2-7; 7 nucleotides line up with TRBD1. The CDR3 totals 12 residues. The trim removed 11 bases at V and 3 bases at J, leaving 7 bases unmatched. CDR1 MNHNS and CDR2 SASEGT come from the germline V gene. The CDR3 region is CAARRQGYEQYF. CDR3 DNA: TGTGCCGCGAGAAGACAGGGCTACGAGCAGTACTTC.

The V and J genes are TRBV5-6 and TRBJ1-5; weak D call: TRBD1 (5 bases). Per the germline V gene, CDR1 is SGHDT and CDR2 is YYEEEE. CDR3 length equals 14 residues. V lost 2 bases to trimming and J lost 4 bases, with 10 bases between them. The CDR3 DNA reads as TGTGCCAGCAGCTTTTCGGCAGGGAATCAGCCCCAGCATTTT. This gives the protein CASSFSAGNQPQHF.

This clone came up once. The chain carries TRBV4-1 and TRBJ1-1, with D possibly TRBD1 on 6 matching bases. The CDR3 length is 18 residues. Per germline, CDR1 MGHRA and CDR2 YSYEKL. Deletions cut 3 bases from V and 3 bases from J, with 23 bases between. The CDR3 region is CASSHSRTVAGSDTEAFF. For the CDR3, the DNA is TGCGCCAGCAGCCACTCCCGGACAGTAGCGGGGTCAGACACTGAAGCTTTCTTT.

The chain links TRBV4-3 to TRBJ1-1, with a weak D call TRBD1 (6 bases). The germline V and J ends were trimmed by 4 bases and 0 bases, with 12 bases remaining between them. This CDR3 spans 15 amino acids. CDR1 is LGHNA, CDR2 YSLEER, per germline. The CDR3 region has the DNA TGCGCCAGCAGCCCCGACCAGGGGCTGAACACTGAAGCTTTCTTT. Translated: CASSPDQGLNTEAFF.

This chain joins TRBV10-1 and TRBJ1-3; perhaps TRBD1 as D (6 bases). CDR3 length: 15 residues. Trimming left V 5 bases short and J 4 bases short, with 15 bases between. Germline values: CDR1 WNHNN, CDR2 SYGVQD (reference sequence). CDR3 amino acids: CASSQLQGPGNTIYF. DNA for the CDR3: TGCGCCAGCAGTCAACTACAGGGCCCGGGAAACACCATATATTTT.

This chain joins TRBV28 and TRBJ1-1; 9 bases align to TRBD1. CDR1 and CDR2 from the germline V gene are MDHEN and SYDVKM. This CDR3 region has 17 residues. With 6 bases clipped from V and 1 base from J, the junction kept 12 bases outside the gene matches. The CDR3 coding sequence is TGTGCCAGCAGGTCATCGACAGGGGGGGTGGGGAACACTGAAGCTTTCTTT. It codes for CASRSSTGGVGNTEAFF.

The count of this clone is one. The chain carries TRBV7-9 and TRBJ2-7, with 7 positions matching TRBD2. The CDR3 extends over 14 amino acids. CDR1 and CDR2 (germline): SEHNR, FQNEAQ (reference sequence). J gave up 5 bases and V 2 bases, and 6 bases lay outside the gene matches. This CDR3 is CASSLSGRAHEQYF. CDR3 DNA: TGTGCCAGCAGCTTAAGTGGGAGGGCCCACGAGCAGTACTTC.

The chain carries TRBV4-3 and TRBJ1-2; 9 bases map to TRBD1. V was clipped by 2 bases and J by 4 bases; unmatched bases: 2. The CDR3 totals 14 residues. Germline lookup yields CDR1 LGHNA and CDR2 YSLEER. The CDR3 reads CASSQRDRAYGYTF. Here the CDR3 DNA reads TGCGCCAGCAGCCAAAGGGACAGGGCCTATGGCTACACCTTC.

The V and J genes are TRBV7-7 and TRBJ1-1; D gene uncertain. V lost 5 bases and J 0 bases, leaving 28 bases between the germline ends. The CDR3 length is 20 residues. The germline gives CDR1 SSHAT, CDR2 FNYEAQ (reference sequence). CDR3 loop: CASSRKMVAADPPLNTEAFF. The CDR3 nucleotides are TGTGCCAGCAGCCGTAAAATGGTCGCGGCCGATCCACCGCTGAACACTGAAGCTTTCTTT.

V is TRBV10-3 and J is TRBJ1-3, with 9 bases that match TRBD1. Germline CDR1 and CDR2: ENHRY and SYGVKD. This CDR3 has 16 amino acids. Losses at the gene ends were 0 bases for V and 5 bases for J; bases not matched to a gene: 5. The CDR3: CAISESKTGGRNTIYF. CDR3 in DNA: TGTGCCATCAGTGAGTCGAAGACAGGGGGGCGAAACACCATATATTTT.